The 6 T cell receptor beta chains below come from one sample, sequenced in a study of blood T cell repertoires in COVID-19. Produced via immunoSEQ multiplex PCR; TCRdb's table is partial and in-frame only. The sample includes over 200,000 clones, approximately 84% seen only once; the top ten take roughly 16%. Sequenced sample: PBMCs or T cells enriched from blood (not recorded which). Receptors originate from a man aged 18-30 years who had recovered from COVID-19.

This chain uses TRBV21-1 with TRBJ2-1; the D call of TRBD2 is as the table states it, not checked on the DNA. TRBV21-1 is a recognized pseudogene. This CDR3 has 9 amino acids. As DNA, the CDR3 is TGTGCCAGCATAGTTGAGCAGTTCTTC. As protein: CASIVEQFF.

V and J are TRBV7-2 and TRBJ2-2, with TRBD2 identical over 8 bases. Unmatched junction bases numbered 7, after V lost 6 bases and J lost 7 bases. CDR3 length: 14 residues. Germline CDR1 reads SGHTA; CDR2 reads FQGNSA. The CDR3 sequence: CASRAGASNGELFF. In DNA, the CDR3 is TGTGCCAGCAGAGCGGGGGCGAGCAACGGGGAGCTGTTTTTT.

The CDR3, as DNA: TGTGCCATCTCCTTCGGTCCTAGCGGGGTTAACACCGGGGAGCTGTTTTTT. The encoded protein is CAISFGPSGVNTGELFF. The chain links TRBV10-3 to TRBJ2-2, with 9 nucleotides matching TRBD2. Germline loops: CDR1 ENHRY, CDR2 SYGVKD. The CDR3 runs to 17 residues. V lost 8 bases, J lost 2 bases, and 12 bases stayed unmatched.

CDR3 loop: CASSQVAGDGYTF. CDR3 DNA: TGCGCCAGCAGCCAAGTGGCAGGGGATGGCTACACCTTC. The V gene is TRBV4-1, the J gene TRBJ1-2; possible D gene TRBD1, 6 bases. Trimming cost V 1 base and J 6 bases, with 9 bases left between them. The CDR3 contains 13 residues. Germline loops: CDR1 MGHRA, CDR2 YSYEKL.

The genes are TRBV7-3 and TRBJ2-3, with TRBD2 matching over 7 bases. Germline values: CDR1 SGHTA, CDR2 FQGTGA. The CDR3 consists of 16 residues. V was clipped by 5 bases and J by 5 bases; unmatched bases: 13. CDR3 DNA sequence: TGTGCCAGCAGCCAGACAGCGGGATCCGGCGGAGATACGCAGTATTTT. Translation gives CASSQTAGSGGDTQYF.

This sequence joins TRBV20-1 and TRBJ1-1, with 7 positions matching TRBD1. This CDR3 region has 16 residues. Losses at the gene ends were 3 bases for V and 3 bases for J; bases not matched to a gene: 13. Germline values: CDR1 DFQATT, CDR2 SNEGSKA (reference sequence). The CDR3 nucleotides are TGCAGTGCTAGTTCCCCCCCGACAGGGAAGGACACTGAAGCTTTCTTT. Translation: CSASSPPTGKDTEAFF.